Detailed here is one T cell receptor beta chain. Its antigen is still unknown. One tube held mixed TRB-A and TRB-B primer pools for touch-down PCR. After re-calling the multiplex PCR reads, TCRdb lists one entry per CDR3 protein, DNA absent. The sample table includes more than 7,000 distinct CDR3 sequences. The CDR3 extends over 14 amino acids. Germline lookup yields CDR1 LNHDA and CDR2 SQIVND (reference sequence). TRB amplification used approximately 270 ng of peripheral blood genomic DNA. The sample is drawn from a study of T cell clusters in autoimmune cytopenias. Study-level findings and limits: Functional roles of the in silico T cell clusters still await experimental validation. Clustering suggested that physiological T cell clusters were missing in primary autoimmune cytopenia patients. TRB repertoire shifts in secondary cytopenia and chronic lymphocytic leukemia mostly reflected lymphoma, not autoimmunity. Active autoimmune hepatitis patients had around 2.7-fold fewer exclusive TRB clusters than healthy donors.

The sample taken for sequencing was peripheral blood. The receptor comes from a human donor with an autoimmune cytopenia or autoimmune hepatitis (not recorded which). J is TRBJ2-4 and V is TRBV19; TCRdb indicates TRBD1, and absent DNA this call remains unverified. The CDR3 region is CASRSHLAKNIQYF. Based on the CDR3 plus reference TRBV19 and TRBJ2-4, the full variable domain is DGGITQSPKYLFRKEGQNVTLSCEQNLNHDAMYWYRQDPGQGLRLIYYSQIVNDFQKGDIAEGYSVSREKKESFPLTVTSAQKNPTAFYLCASRSHLAKNIQYFGAGTRLSVL.